The source of this T cell receptor beta chain is a study of cytomegalovirus exposure and HLA in healthy donors. Worth noting for this clone: As yet, its antigen is unknown.

The CDR3 consists of 15 residues. V gave up 6 bases and J gave up 10 bases, with 22 bases separating them. The germline V gene has CDR1 SGHTA and CDR2 FQGNSA. Study results and caveats: Presence/absence analyses supposed approximately even sequencing depth among donors. As immune exposure information, only CMV serostatus was available.

Vbeta (60) and Jbeta (13) primers were used in the PCR. TCRdb's copy holds only in-frame clones and misses some; the assay was immunoSEQ multiplex PCR. Of about 180,000 clones in the sample, 76% were seen once. The chain recombines TRBV7-2 with TRBJ2-1, with D tentatively TRBD2 (5 bases). Sequencing was carried out using PBMCs. This sequence originates from a woman in her twenties or thirties in good health and CMV-seropositive. CDR3 region: CASRRRAVASSEQFF. The CDR3 DNA reads as TGTGCCAGCAGAAGGCGGGCAGTTGCAAGTTCGGAGCAGTTCTTC.